Listed below are T cell receptor beta chains from one sample, sequenced in a study of CD8+ T cells in alopecia areata. TCRdb's table, derived via immunoSEQ multiplex PCR, lists solely in-frame clones and lacks some. The data contain roughly 150,000 clones, 80% to 90% of them singletons. The sample consisted of CD8+ T cells sorted from blood, taken at week 0. These receptors all stem from a human donor with alopecia areata. Each CDR3 is given with its conserved first and last residue. A D gene is named only where the DNA matches it firmly. The size field is filled for only some rows; it gives once, few, many or a size class.

>TRBJ2-2|TRBV7-2|.|.
CASSFPYGELFF
TGTGCCAGCAGCTTCCCTTACGGGGAGCTGTTTTTT
>TRBJ1-2|TRBV7-6|.|.
CASSLEGAGTNYGYTF
TGTGCCAGCAGCTTAGAAGGGGCAGGGACTAACTATGGCTACACCTTC
>TRBJ2-7|TRBV7-9|.|.
CASSFWDPAYEQYF
TGTGCCAGCAGCTTTTGGGACCCCGCGTACGAGCAGTACTTC
>TRBJ1-1|TRBV13|.|.
CASSLGGGGDTEAFF
TGTGCCAGCAGCTTAGGCGGGGGTGGCGACACTGAAGCTTTCTTT
>TRBJ2-7|TRBV4-1|few|.
CASSQDIEQYF
TGCGCCAGCAGTCAAGATATCGAGCAGTACTTC
>TRBJ2-1|TRBV27|.|.
CASSFSTSNEQFF
TGTGCCAGCAGTTTCTCCACTAGCAATGAGCAGTTCTTC
>TRBJ2-7|TRBV7-8|.|TRBD1
CASSLSTGNYEQYF
TGTGCCAGCAGCTTATCGACAGGGAATTACGAGCAGTACTTC
>TRBJ2-1|TRBV25-1|.|.
CASSAKAGSSYNEQFF
TGTGCCAGCAGCGCAAAAGCAGGGAGCTCCTACAATGAGCAGTTCTTC
>TRBJ1-6|TRBV6-5|.|TRBD1
CASSYSRQGSNSPLHF
TGTGCCAGCAGTTACTCACGACAGGGATCTAATTCACCCCTCCACTTT
>TRBJ2-3|TRBV5-1|.|.
CASSADRGLTDTQYF
TGCGCCAGCAGCGCGGACAGAGGTCTGACAGATACGCAGTATTTT
>TRBJ2-1|TRBV29-1|.|.
CSVPEEWRGYNEQFF
TGCAGCGTTCCTGAGGAGTGGCGGGGCTACAATGAGCAGTTCTTC
>TRBJ2-2|TRBV19|.|.
CASSISTGLRDTGELFF
TGTGCCAGTAGTATCTCTACAGGGCTACGTGACACCGGGGAGCTGTTTTTT
>TRBJ2-3|TRBV5-4|.|TRBD2
CASNGGRQTGATDTQYF
TGTGCCAGCAACGGGGGGAGGCAAACTGGGGCCACAGATACGCAGTATTTT
>TRBJ2-7|TRBV19|.|.
CASSPTSRASGEQYF
TGTGCCAGTAGTCCCACTTCTAGGGCCTCGGGCGAGCAGTACTTC
>TRBJ2-1|TRBV5-1|.|TRBD2
CASSFGASGRNNEQFF
TGCGCCAGCAGCTTCGGGGCTAGCGGGAGGAACAATGAGCAGTTCTTC
>TRBJ2-7|TRBV14|.|.
CASSSGGVGQYF
TGTGCCAGCAGCTCCGGGGGCGTAGGGCAGTACTTC
>TRBJ2-1|TRBV27|.|.
CASSLSVYNEQFF
TGTGCCAGCAGTTTATCGGTCTACAATGAGCAGTTCTTC
>TRBJ1-1|TRBV7-6|.|.
CASSFAPSGTMNTEAFF
TGTGCCAGCAGCTTTGCACCCTCAGGAACCATGAACACTGAAGCTTTCTTT
>TRBJ1-1|TRBV6-6|.|.
CGAGDTEAFF
TGTGGGGCGGGGGACACTGAAGCTTTCTTT
>TRBJ1-2|TRBV6-6|.|.
CASSYSSWINYGYTF
TGTGCCAGCAGTTACTCGAGTTGGATTAACTATGGCTACACCTTC
>TRBJ2-4|TRBV19|once|.
CASSITTTGIQYF
TGTGCCAGTAGTATCACGACTACCGGCATTCAGTACTTC
>TRBJ2-7|TRBV10-3|once|.
CAISESAEGSYEQYF
TGTGCCATCAGTGAGTCGGCAGAGGGGTCCTACGAGCAGTACTTC
>TRBJ2-7|TRBV4-1|once|.
CASSQGSGSYEQYF
TGCGCCAGCAGCCAAGGGAGCGGATCCTACGAGCAGTACTTC
>TRBJ1-4|TRBV5-4|.|.
CASSVSHEKLFF
TGTGCCAGCAGTGTCTCCCATGAAAAACTGTTTTTT
>TRBJ1-2|TRBV13|.|.
CASSLGRLPSVDYGYTF
TGTGCCAGCAGCTTAGGTCGACTACCTTCGGTGGACTATGGCTACACCTTC